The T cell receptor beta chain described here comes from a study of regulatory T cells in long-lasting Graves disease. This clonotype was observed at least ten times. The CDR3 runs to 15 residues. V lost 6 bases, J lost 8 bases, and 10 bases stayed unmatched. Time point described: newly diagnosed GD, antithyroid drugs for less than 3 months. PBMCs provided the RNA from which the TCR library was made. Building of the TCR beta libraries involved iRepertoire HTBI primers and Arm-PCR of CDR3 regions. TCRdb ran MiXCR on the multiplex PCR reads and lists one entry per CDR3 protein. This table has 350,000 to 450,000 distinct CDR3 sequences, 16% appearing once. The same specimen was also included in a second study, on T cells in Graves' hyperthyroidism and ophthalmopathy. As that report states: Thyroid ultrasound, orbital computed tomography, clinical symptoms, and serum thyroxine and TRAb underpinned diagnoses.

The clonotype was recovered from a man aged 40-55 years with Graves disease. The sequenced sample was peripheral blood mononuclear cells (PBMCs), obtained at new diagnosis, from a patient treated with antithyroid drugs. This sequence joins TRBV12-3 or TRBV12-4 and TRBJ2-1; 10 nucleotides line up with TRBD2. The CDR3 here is CASRGAGGAYYEQFF. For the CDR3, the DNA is TGTGCCAGCAGAGGAGCGGGGGGGGCTTATTATGAGCAGTTCTTC.